A single sample is the source of the 22 T cell receptor beta chains below, sequenced in a study of T cell responses to AZD1222 COVID-19 vaccine. The table came from immunoSEQ multiplex PCR; TCRdb's copy has only in-frame clones and leaves some out. In the table there are fewer than 130,000 clones, around 93% of which are singletons. The specimen was peripheral blood, collected 28 days after the second AZD1222 dose. Receptors were obtained from an adult who received the AZD1222 COVID-19 vaccine.

The rearrangement uses TRBV5-1 and TRBJ1-5; D is perhaps TRBD1 (6 bases). CDR1 is SGHRS, CDR2 YFSETQ, per germline. Between the trimmed V and J ends, which lost 4 bases and 1 base, there was a span of 12 bases. The length of the CDR3 is 15 residues. Here the CDR3 DNA reads TGCGCCAGCAGCGCGGATCAGGGGAGCAATCAGCCCCAGCATTTT. Its translation is CASSADQGSNQPQHF.

The chain recombines TRBV2 with TRBJ2-1, with 7 bases identical to TRBD1. V shed 6 bases, J shed 6 bases, and the junction held 8 bases outside the gene matches. CDR3 length: 14 amino acids. CDR1 is SNHLY and CDR2 is FYNNEI in the germline V gene. CDR3 coding DNA: TGTGCCAGCAGGCAGGGGGATATACCCAATGAGCAGTTCTTC. Amino acids: CASRQGDIPNEQFF.

The chain couples TRBV5-4 to TRBJ2-3, with no clear D. V was cut by 4 bases and J by 0 bases, with 12 bases left in between. This CDR3 has 15 amino acids. Germline assignment: CDR1 SGHNT and CDR2 YYREEE (reference sequence). The CDR3 bases are TGTGCCAGCAGCCCCACGGGCAGAAGCACAGATACGCAGTATTTT. This codes for CASSPTGRSTDTQYF. Full variable domain (outside the CDR3, taken from reference TRBV5-4 and TRBJ2-3): ETGVTQSPTHLIKTRGQQVTLRCSSQSGHNTVSWYQQALGQGPQFIFQYYREEENGRGNFPPRFSGLQFPNYSSELNVNALELDDSALYLCASSPTGRSTDTQYFGPGTRLTVL.

The chain employs TRBV5-1 and TRBJ2-7; 11 bases line up with TRBD2. Germline CDR1 reads SGHRS; CDR2 reads YFSETQ. After removal of 0 bases from V and 1 base from J, the junction contained 3 bases not matched to a gene. The CDR3 runs to 16 residues. The CDR3: CASSLDLAGGSYEQYF. DNA of the CDR3: TGCGCCAGCAGCTTGGATCTAGCGGGGGGATCCTACGAGCAGTACTTC.

The rearrangement joins TRBV10-1 to TRBJ2-3, with TRBD2 matching over 11 bases. The CDR3 has 16 residues. J lost 6 bases, V lost 0 bases, and 5 bases had no gene match. In germline, CDR1 is WNHNN, CDR2 SYGVQD (reference sequence). CDR3: CASSESSGRAGDTQYF. The CDR3 nucleotides are TGCGCCAGCAGTGAGTCTAGCGGGAGGGCCGGGGATACGCAGTATTTT.

The V and J genes are TRBV11-2 and TRBJ2-7; D is uncertain. The V end lost 4 bases, the J end lost 2 bases, and 3 bases lay between the germline ends. This CDR3 contains 11 residues. Germline CDR1 is SGHAT and CDR2 is FQNNGV. CDR3 amino acids: CASSSAYEQYF. For the CDR3, the DNA is TGTGCCAGCAGCTCCGCCTACGAGCAGTACTTC.

The rearrangement links TRBV6-5 to TRBJ2-7; 9 positions match TRBD2. The CDR3 extends over 15 amino acids. Trimming cost V 2 bases and J 4 bases; bases outside gene matches: 6. In germline, CDR1 is MNHEY, CDR2 SVGAGI. The CDR3 protein is CASSYGAGGPYEQYF. CDR3 sequence (DNA): TGTGCCAGCAGTTACGGGGCGGGAGGGCCGTACGAGCAGTACTTC.

Here the CDR3 reads CASSGGQETEAFF. CDR3 coding DNA: TGTGCCAGCTCAGGGGGACAGGAGACTGAAGCTTTCTTT. The genes are TRBV18 and TRBJ1-1; 8 bases align to TRBD1. Unmatched junction bases numbered 4, after V lost 5 bases and J lost 5 bases. Germline CDR1 and CDR2: KGHSH and LQKENI. The CDR3 runs to 13 residues.

This chain connects TRBV6-1 to TRBJ1-5; perhaps TRBD1 as D (6 bases). The CDR3 totals 17 residues. CDR1 and CDR2 (germline): MNHNS, SASEGT. V was shortened by 4 bases and J by 0 bases, with 16 bases between the two germline ends. The DNA of the CDR3 is TGTGCCAGCAGTGGGAAGGTAGGACAGATTAGCAATCAGCCCCAGCATTTT. It specifies CASSGKVGQISNQPQHF.

This clone was seen once. The chain couples TRBV3-1 (or the pseudogene TRBV3-2) to TRBJ2-3; 7 bases map to TRBD2. V was pared by 4 bases and J by 4 bases, with 5 bases of the junction left unmatched. Per germline, CDR1 LGHDT and CDR2 YNNKEL (reference sequence). This CDR3 region has 14 residues. Here the CDR3 DNA reads TGTGCCAGCAGCCCGGCGGGGGTTTCAGATACGCAGTATTTT. This gives the protein CASSPAGVSDTQYF.

This rearrangement joins TRBV13 to TRBJ1-4, with D possibly TRBD1 on 5 matching bases. Germline CDR1 and CDR2: PRHDT and FYEKMQ (reference sequence). V lost 5 bases and J lost 5, with 18 bases in between. The CDR3 runs 16 residues. CDR3 in DNA: TGTGCCAGCAGCCAGCGCATCGGGGGAGGAAATGAAAAACTGTTTTTT. This encodes CASSQRIGGGNEKLFF.

V and J are TRBV3-1 (or the pseudogene TRBV3-2) and TRBJ1-1; D gene uncertain. This CDR3 is built from 13 residues. V lost 3 bases and J 8 bases, leaving 13 bases between the germline ends. Germline values: CDR1 LGHDT, CDR2 YNNKEL (reference sequence). The CDR3 nucleotides read TGTGCCAGCAGCCACCTTGAGACATTGGAAGCTTTCTTT. Translated: CASSHLETLEAFF.

The chain uses TRBV4-2 and TRBJ1-4, with D possibly TRBD1 on 5 matching bases. CDR1 and CDR2 (germline): LGHNA, YNFKEQ. V dropped 1 base and J dropped 4 bases, with 7 bases sitting between them. The CDR3 loop spans 14 amino acids. CDR3 in DNA: TGTGCCAGCAGCCAAGCACAGGATAATGAAAAACTGTTTTTT. Its translation: CASSQAQDNEKLFF.

This chain joins TRBV3-1 (or the pseudogene TRBV3-2) and TRBJ1-4; D might be TRBD1 (5 bases). The germline V gene encodes CDR1 LGHDT and CDR2 YNNKEL (reference sequence). V gave up 6 bases and J gave up 0 bases, with 8 bases separating them. The CDR3 sequence is 14 residues long. The CDR3 loop is CASRDTSTNEKLFF. Written as DNA, the CDR3 is TGTGCCAGCAGGGACACCTCAACTAATGAAAAACTGTTTTTT.

This sequence joins TRBV27 and TRBJ2-7; D is undetermined. The CDR3 totals 13 residues. The ends were cut back, 2 bases at V and 3 bases at J, with 8 bases in the middle. Germline values: CDR1 MNHEY, CDR2 SMNVEV (reference sequence). The CDR3: CASSLPENYEQYF. The CDR3 DNA reads as TGTGCCAGCAGTTTACCGGAAAACTACGAGCAGTACTTC.

The genes are TRBV30 and TRBJ1-1, with TRBD1 identical over 7 bases. V lost 4 bases to trimming and J lost 1 base; unmatched junction nucleotides: 9. There are 15 residues in the CDR3. CDR1 and CDR2 (germline): GTSNPN, SVGIG (reference sequence). CDR3 amino acids: CAWNSGGERNTEAFF. DNA of the CDR3: TGTGCCTGGAATTCAGGGGGGGAACGGAACACTGAAGCTTTCTTT. The full variable domain, completed using reference TRBV30 and TRBJ1-1, is SQTIHQWPATLVQPVGSPLSLECTVEGTSNPNLYWYRQAAGRGLQLLFYSVGIGQISSEVPQNLSASRPQDRQFILSSKKLLLSDSGFYLCAWNSGGERNTEAFFGQGTRLTVV.

V usage is TRBV3-1 (or the pseudogene TRBV3-2) and J usage is TRBJ1-5, with unresolved D. The CDR3 runs to 13 residues. Germline CDR1 and CDR2: LGHDT and YNNKEL (reference sequence). Trimming pared 3 bases from V and 7 bases from J, leaving 10 bases between. The CDR3 here is CASSHTNGQPQHF. The CDR3 DNA follows: TGTGCCAGCAGCCATACTAATGGCCAGCCCCAGCATTTT.

The chain couples TRBV15 to TRBJ1-3; 10 bases match TRBD1. V was clipped by 2 bases and J by 0 bases; unmatched bases: 7. Germline CDR1 reads LNHNV; CDR2 reads YYDKDF (reference sequence). This CDR3 spans 18 amino acids. CDR3 DNA sequence: TGTGCCACCAGCAGACCCCCGGGACAGGGGATCTCTGGAAACACCATATATTTT. Its translation: CATSRPPGQGISGNTIYF.

This chain joins TRBV6-2 or TRBV6-3 and TRBJ1-2; 8 positions agree with TRBD1. CDR1 is MNHEY and CDR2 is SVGEGT in the germline V gene. J was trimmed by 0 bases and V by 2 bases; bases with no gene match: 5. The CDR3 consists of 16 residues. The chain's CDR3 is CASSYGDRPSNYGYTF. DNA for the CDR3: TGTGCCAGCAGTTACGGGGACAGGCCGTCTAACTATGGCTACACCTTC.

The chain joins TRBV30 to TRBJ2-1; a weak D match, TRBD2 (5 bases). Trimming removed 7 bases at V and 0 bases at J, with 16 bases between. Germline V gene sequence: CDR1 GTSNPN, CDR2 SVGIG (reference sequence). There are 15 residues in the CDR3. For the CDR3, the DNA is TGTGCCTCGGCAGGAGTGGGAGACTCCTACAATGAGCAGTTCTTC. Residues: CASAGVGDSYNEQFF.

J is TRBJ2-5 and V is TRBV2; D unclear. Germline V gives CDR1 SNHLY, CDR2 FYNNEI. The CDR3 loop spans 15 amino acids. V dropped 2 bases and J dropped 2 bases, with 12 bases sitting between them. CDR3 residues: CASSEPRTQQETQYF. The DNA of the CDR3 is TGTGCCAGCAGTGAACCCCGAACCCAGCAAGAGACCCAGTACTTC.

This chain joins TRBV5-1 and TRBJ1-1, with a weak D call TRBD1 (5 bases). This CDR3 has 13 amino acids. CDR1 and CDR2 (germline): SGHRS, YFSETQ. V was pared by 2 bases and J by 6 bases, with 11 bases between. The DNA of the CDR3 is TGCGCCAGCAGCTTCGGGACGGGCCCTGAAGCTTTCTTT. Its translation is CASSFGTGPEAFF. The entire variable domain, with the rest obtained from reference TRBV5-1 and TRBJ1-1, is as follows: KAGVTQTPRYLIKTRGQQVTLSCSPISGHRSVSWYQQTPGQGLQFLFEYFSETQRNKGNFPGRFSGRQFSNSRSEMNVSTLELGDSALYLCASSFGTGPEAFFGQGTRLTVV.